Below, 28 T cell receptor beta chains from the same sample are listed, as sequenced in a study of shared clonotypes between healthy human individuals. The naive CD8 fraction comprised CD45RO-negative cells positively selected for CCR7 and excluded terminally differentiated effector memory CD45RA+ cells. Here immunoSEQ multiplex PCR was the method, and the copy in TCRdb shows in-frame clones only, minus some. The sample consists of millions of clones, about 95% of them appearing once. The sequencing sample was made of naive CD8+ T cells sorted from blood. These receptors all come from a man between 18 and 35 years old in good health.

This chain uses TRBV10-3 with TRBJ1-6; a possible D gene is TRBD1 (5 bases). Trimming stripped 3 bases from V and 3 bases from J, with 6 bases between. The CDR3 runs to 14 residues. Germline V gene lookup returns CDR1 ENHRY and CDR2 SYGVKD. The CDR3: CAISDGHYNSPLHF. The CDR3 nucleotides read TGTGCCATCAGTGATGGACACTATAATTCACCCCTCCACTTT.

This clone has just a few counts. The chain employs TRBV29-1 and TRBJ2-7; 9 bases map to TRBD2. The CDR3 totals 15 residues. Germline V gives CDR1 SQVTM, CDR2 ANQGSEA. V was clipped by 4 bases and J by 3 bases; unmatched bases: 10. The CDR3 coding sequence is TGCAGCGTTGCCGGGAGGAGCGGGAGGAGCTACGAGCAGTACTTC. It encodes CSVAGRSGRSYEQYF.

V gene TRBV4-3 combines with J gene TRBJ1-2, with 10 bases identical to TRBD1. The V and J ends lost 0 bases and 8 bases, in that order; junction bases with no gene match: 9. Germline CDR1 and CDR2: LGHNA and YSLEER. The CDR3 length is 16 residues. The CDR3 DNA reads as TGCGCCAGCAGCCAAGATGGTCTCGGGACAGGGGTCGGCTACACCTTC. Translated, it gives CASSQDGLGTGVGYTF.

The rearrangement joins TRBV5-1 to TRBJ1-5; no reliable D call. The CDR3 length is 15 residues. CDR1 SGHRS and CDR2 YFSETQ come from the germline V gene. The germline V and J ends were trimmed by 0 bases and 6 bases, with 13 bases remaining between them. The CDR3 loop is CASSLGFGLGQPQHF. CDR3 sequence (DNA): TGCGCCAGCAGCTTGGGCTTCGGTTTAGGTCAGCCCCAGCATTTT.

The J gene is TRBJ2-7, the V gene TRBV27; D gene ambiguous. The CDR3 sequence is 13 residues long. CDR1 MNHEY and CDR2 SMNVEV come from the germline V gene (reference sequence). The germline V and J ends were trimmed by 6 bases and 3 bases, with 12 bases remaining between them. The CDR3 DNA follows: TGTGCCAGCAGCATCTCGTTTTACTACGAGCAGTACTTC. Translated, it gives CASSISFYYEQYF.

This chain uses TRBV29-1 with TRBJ1-3, with 7 bases identical to TRBD1. The germline CDR1 and CDR2 sequences are SQVTM and ANQGSEA. The CDR3 has 19 residues. V lost 3 bases, J lost 2 bases, and 19 bases stayed unmatched. Here the CDR3 reads CSVEMVGTEGNFPGNTIYF. CDR3 bases: TGCAGCGTTGAGATGGTCGGGACAGAAGGGAACTTCCCTGGAAACACCATATATTTT.

The chain links TRBV4-3 to TRBJ1-3; TRBD1 matches at 10 bases. The CDR3 contains 15 residues. Germline values: CDR1 LGHNA, CDR2 YSLEER. V shed 4 bases, J shed 2 bases, and the junction held 2 bases outside the gene matches. The CDR3, as DNA: TGCGCCAGCAGCCTCGACAGGGGGCCTGGAAACACCATATATTTT. This codes for CASSLDRGPGNTIYF.

The J gene is TRBJ2-5, the V gene TRBV28, with D hard to call. V gave up 2 bases and J gave up 5 bases, with 3 bases separating them. The CDR3 runs to 11 residues. The germline V gene has CDR1 MDHEN and CDR2 SYDVKM. CDR3 amino acids: CASSLDETQYF. The CDR3 nucleotides are TGTGCCAGCAGTTTAGACGAGACCCAGTACTTC.

V is TRBV6-6 and J is TRBJ2-7; 7 bases line up with TRBD2. V lost 6 bases, J lost 7 bases, and 12 bases stayed unmatched. Germline loops: CDR1 MNHNY, CDR2 SVGAGI (reference sequence). CDR3 length: 14 residues. CDR3 loop: CASRPNLIAGEQYF. The CDR3 DNA sequence: TGTGCCAGCAGACCAAACCTAATAGCGGGTGAGCAGTACTTC.

This chain connects TRBV27 to TRBJ1-1; D is perhaps TRBD1 (5 bases). Germline loops: CDR1 MNHEY, CDR2 SMNVEV (reference sequence). The CDR3 sequence is 17 residues long. V was clipped by 0 bases and J by 0 bases, with 14 bases between them. CDR3 region: CASSLSPRTKMNTEAFF. CDR3 sequence (DNA): TGTGCCAGCAGTTTATCTCCCCGGACAAAGATGAACACTGAAGCTTTCTTT.

The chain uses TRBV13 and TRBJ1-4, with 9 bases that match TRBD1. The germline CDR1 and CDR2 sequences are PRHDT and FYEKMQ (reference sequence). This CDR3 is 17 amino acids long. The junction had 5 bases not matched to a gene; V was cut back by 3 bases and J by 0 bases. CDR3 region: CASSLTTGGATNEKLFF. Written as DNA, the CDR3 is TGTGCCAGCAGCTTGACGACAGGGGGTGCAACTAATGAAAAACTGTTTTTT.

V and J are TRBV27 and TRBJ2-2, with TRBD2 matching 12 bases. The V segment lost 5 bases and the J segment 0 bases; nucleotides outside the gene matches: 13. This CDR3 has 20 residues. Germline CDR1 MNHEY, CDR2 SMNVEV (reference sequence). The CDR3 here is CASSPISPRLAGANTGELFF. As DNA, the CDR3 is TGTGCCAGCAGTCCGATATCCCCCCGACTAGCGGGAGCGAACACCGGGGAGCTGTTTTTT.

The genes are TRBV2 and TRBJ2-7; 8 bases are shared with TRBD2. This CDR3 is 15 amino acids long. Trimming cost V 3 bases and J 0 bases; bases outside gene matches: 4. CDR1 and CDR2 (germline): SNHLY, FYNNEI. This chain's CDR3 is CASSDGTSSSYEQYF. CDR3 DNA: TGTGCCAGCAGTGATGGGACTAGTTCCTCCTACGAGCAGTACTTC.

The chain employs TRBV27 and TRBJ2-7; D may be TRBD1 (6 bases). CDR1 MNHEY and CDR2 SMNVEV come from the germline V gene (reference sequence). Trimming left V 5 bases short and J 2 bases short, with 13 bases between. The CDR3 is 14 residues long. CDR3 region: CASSPSGTPYEQYF. Written as DNA, the CDR3 is TGTGCCAGCAGTCCCTCCGGGACACCCTACGAGCAGTACTTC.

V gene TRBV15 combines with J gene TRBJ1-2; the D is unclear. The CDR3 extends over 13 amino acids. V lost 1 base and J lost 5, with 8 bases in between. Looked up from germline, CDR1 is LNHNV and CDR2 is YYDKDF (reference sequence). CDR3 region: CATSRGPLYGYTF. Here the CDR3 DNA reads TGTGCCACCAGCAGAGGGCCCTTATATGGCTACACCTTC.

The chain combines TRBV27 with TRBJ2-2; 9 positions match TRBD2. This CDR3 comprises 15 residues. V dropped 8 bases and J dropped 4; count of bases not matched to a gene: 8. Germline lookup yields CDR1 MNHEY and CDR2 SMNVEV (reference sequence). CDR3 residues: CASGRLAAPTGELFF. The CDR3 DNA follows: TGTGCCAGCGGACGACTAGCGGCACCCACCGGGGAGCTGTTTTTT.

The chain carries TRBV19 and TRBJ1-2, with 7 bases aligning to TRBD1. Germline CDR1 LNHDA, CDR2 SQIVND (reference sequence). The CDR3 runs 14 residues. Unmatched junction bases numbered 8, after V lost 6 bases and J lost 4 bases. The CDR3 DNA reads as TGTGCCAGTAGGGGCTCCGGGACAGTCTATGGCTACACCTTC. It codes for CASRGSGTVYGYTF.

The rearrangement uses TRBV7-6 and TRBJ2-7; maybe TRBD1 (5 bases). This CDR3 has 13 amino acids. V was cut by 1 base and J by 4 bases, with 8 bases left in between. Germline V gene data show CDR1 as SGHVS and CDR2 as FNYEAQ. CDR3 sequence (DNA): TGTGCCAGCAGCTTAGACCACAGGTACGAGCAGTACTTC. It encodes CASSLDHRYEQYF.

The chain links TRBV4-3 to TRBJ2-7, with 8 bases aligning to TRBD1. Trimming cost V 4 bases and J 3 bases; bases outside gene matches: 8. The CDR3 spans 15 residues. CDR1 is LGHNA and CDR2 is YSLEER in the germline V gene. The CDR3 reads CASSRQQGVSYEQYF. In DNA, the CDR3 is TGCGCCAGCAGCCGCCAACAGGGGGTCAGCTACGAGCAGTACTTC.

V is TRBV12-5 and J is TRBJ1-1; 8 bases match TRBD1. Germline CDR1 reads LGHNT; CDR2 reads FRNRAP. The CDR3 is made up of 16 amino acids. The V and J ends lost 1 base and 5 bases, in that order; junction bases with no gene match: 9. CDR3 nucleotides: TGTGCTAGTGGTTTGGGTCAAGACAGGGGTTGGACTGAAGCTTTCTTT. Residues: CASGLGQDRGWTEAFF.

The rearrangement links TRBV4-1 to TRBJ2-7; 9 bases fit TRBD1. V lost 3 bases to trimming and J lost 5 bases; unmatched junction nucleotides: 11. This CDR3 has 16 residues. Germline V gene data show CDR1 as MGHRA and CDR2 as YSYEKL. This CDR3 is CASSQGWGQGKDEQYF. CDR3 bases: TGCGCCAGCAGCCAGGGGTGGGGACAGGGTAAGGACGAGCAGTACTTC.

This clone was detected only once. The V call is TRBV10-3, the J call TRBJ2-5; TRBD2 matches at 7 bases. V lost 3 bases, J lost 1 base, and 5 bases stayed unmatched. In germline, CDR1 is ENHRY, CDR2 SYGVKD. CDR3 length: 15 amino acids. As DNA, the CDR3 is TGTGCCATCAGTGATGGGAGGGCCGTCCAAGAGACCCAGTACTTC. It specifies CAISDGRAVQETQYF.

CDR3 sequence reads: CATSVPGKNIQYF. The DNA for the CDR3 is TGTGCCACCTCGGTCCCCGGCAAAAACATTCAGTACTTC. The rearrangement uses TRBV6-6 and TRBJ2-4; D call uncertain. The germline gives CDR1 MNHNY, CDR2 SVGAGI (reference sequence). This CDR3 comprises 13 residues. Trimming pared 10 bases from V and 3 bases from J, leaving 13 bases between.

The chain uses TRBV7-9 and TRBJ2-7; D unclear. This CDR3 contains 13 residues. V lost 1 base, J lost 2 bases, and 6 bases lay in between. The V gene's germline CDR1 is SEHNR and CDR2 FQNEAQ (reference sequence). CDR3 in amino acids: CASSLEDPYEQYF. CDR3 nucleotide sequence: TGTGCCAGCAGCTTAGAGGACCCCTACGAGCAGTACTTC.

This rearrangement joins TRBV6-5 to TRBJ1-1; D not resolved. Germline CDR1 is MNHEY and CDR2 is SVGAGI. This CDR3 comprises 15 residues. Trimming pared 3 bases from V and 3 bases from J, leaving 14 bases between. The CDR3 DNA reads TGTGCCAGCAGTTATTCTTGGGAGTCCGACACTGAAGCTTTCTTT. Translated, it gives CASSYSWESDTEAFF.

The gene calls are TRBV18 and TRBJ1-1; D unresolved. The CDR3 contains 18 residues. With 1 base removed from V and 1 base from J, the gap between germline ends came to 19 bases. Germline-derived CDR1 and CDR2 are KGHSH and LQKENI. The CDR3 region has the DNA TGTGCCAGCTCACCACGAAAGGGTAGCGGTAGTGGGAACACTGAAGCTTTCTTT. Amino acids: CASSPRKGSGSGNTEAFF.

The genes are TRBV9 and TRBJ2-7; D remains unclear. The CDR3 contains 15 residues. Trimming took off 0 bases at V and 5 bases at J, with 15 bases between the two ends. The V gene's germline CDR1 is SGDLS and CDR2 YYNGEE. The DNA of the CDR3 is TGTGCCAGCAGCGTAGATACCCGTCAGTCCGACGAGCAGTACTTC. Its protein is CASSVDTRQSDEQYF.

V gene TRBV6-1 combines with J gene TRBJ2-4, with no clear D. CDR3 length: 17 residues. The germline V gene has CDR1 MNHNS and CDR2 SASEGT. V dropped 0 bases and J dropped 0 bases, with 12 bases sitting between them. CDR3: CASSEALGFLAKNIQYF. CDR3 DNA: TGTGCCAGCAGTGAAGCGCTTGGCTTTCTAGCCAAAAACATTCAGTACTTC.